What follows are 25 T cell receptor beta chains derived from one specimen sequenced in a study of blood T cell repertoires in COVID-19. The table came from immunoSEQ multiplex PCR; TCRdb's copy has only in-frame clones and leaves some out. The sample includes approximately 170,000 clones, 70% to 85% of them seen just once. The material sequenced was peripheral blood. These receptors were obtained from an elderly man with COVID-19, enrolled during active disease.

DNA for the CDR3: TGTGCCAGCAGCTCCCTTCAGGGGCCAGGGGCCAACGTCCTGACTTTC. It encodes CASSSLQGPGANVLTF. V is TRBV7-9 and J is TRBJ2-6; tentative D call: TRBD1 (6 bases). Trimming pared 4 bases from V and 4 bases from J, leaving 14 bases between. The CDR3 sequence is 16 residues long. Germline CDR1 SEHNR, CDR2 FQNEAQ (reference sequence).

This clone has more than one count but fewer than ten. Other DNA sequences in the sample encode the same CDR3. The rearrangement joins TRBV5-6 to TRBJ1-6; D is unresolved. The CDR3 is 14 residues long. Trimming took 2 bases from V and 6 from J, leaving 9 bases between them. Germline V CDR1 and CDR2: SGHDT, YYEEEE. The CDR3 nucleotides read TGTGCCAGCAGCTTACAACAGTTTAATTCACCCCTCCACTTT. It yields the protein CASSLQQFNSPLHF. Looking up the rest from reference TRBV5-6 and TRBJ1-6 gives the full variable domain: DAGVTQSPTHLIKTRGQQVTLRCSPKSGHDTVSWYQQALGQGPQFIFQYYEEEERQRGNFPDRFSGHQFPNYSSELNVNALLLGDSALYLCASSLQQFNSPLHFGNGTRLTVT.

This clone appeared once. The rearrangement links TRBV6-8 to TRBJ1-2; maybe TRBD1 (5 bases). CDR3 length equals 14 residues. CDR1 is MNHGY, CDR2 SAAAGT, per germline. V was trimmed by 2 bases and J by 8 bases, leaving 15 bases between them. CDR3 DNA sequence: TGTGCCAGCAGTTACGGGGAGGGGCCAAGGGGCTACACCTTC. This encodes CASSYGEGPRGYTF.

The chain combines TRBV7-3 with TRBJ1-3, with unresolved D. Germline CDR1 is SGHTA and CDR2 is FQGTGA. V was trimmed by 2 bases and J by 0 bases, leaving 5 bases between them. This CDR3 comprises 14 residues. The CDR3 here is CASSLFRSGNTIYF. In nucleotides, the CDR3 is TGTGCCAGCAGCTTATTCCGCTCTGGAAACACCATATATTTT.

The chain employs TRBV12-3 or TRBV12-4 and TRBJ1-2; 8 bases are a match to TRBD1. This CDR3 region has 13 residues. V was pared by 5 bases and J by 8 bases, with 7 bases of the junction left unmatched. The CDR3 DNA is TGTGCCAGCAGTCGACAGGGGTTGGGGGGCTACACCTTC. This translates into CASSRQGLGGYTF.

This chain links TRBV28 with TRBJ1-5, with no clear D. The V gene lost 10 bases and the J gene lost 6 bases, with 10 bases spanning the gap. The CDR3 is 11 residues long. Looked up from germline, CDR1 is MDHEN and CDR2 is SYDVKM. This CDR3 reads CATLRGQPQHF. CDR3 DNA: TGTGCCACCCTACGGGGTCAGCCCCAGCATTTT.

Here the CDR3 reads CASSTDTGTEAFF. CDR3 in DNA: TGTGCCAGCAGTACGGACACTGGCACTGAAGCTTTCTTT. V usage is TRBV12-3 or TRBV12-4 and J usage is TRBJ1-1; weak D call: TRBD1 (5 bases). The CDR3 totals 13 residues. V was clipped by 5 bases and J by 4 bases, with 11 bases between them.

V usage is TRBV10-3 and J usage is TRBJ1-2, with 7 bases that match TRBD1. Germline V gene sequence: CDR1 ENHRY, CDR2 SYGVKD. This CDR3 has 11 amino acids. Trimming at V came to 8 bases and at J to 11 bases, leaving 8 bases not matched to a gene. The CDR3: CAIGLDRDYTF. CDR3 sequence (DNA): TGTGCCATCGGCCTTGACAGGGATTACACCTTC.

In this sample, this clone turned up once. The chain employs TRBV11-3 and TRBJ2-5; TRBD2 aligns across 8 bases. The CDR3 totals 18 residues. V shed 0 bases, J shed 1 base, and the junction held 10 bases outside the gene matches. Germline V gene data show CDR1 as SGHNT and CDR2 as YENEEA. The DNA for the CDR3 is TGTGCCAGCAGCTTAGATCGGGGGGGACAATCAACCCAAGAGACCCAGTACTTC. It translates to CASSLDRGGQSTQETQYF. Together with reference TRBV11-3 and TRBJ2-5, the CDR3 gives the full variable domain: EAGVVQSPRYKIIEKKQPVAFWCNPISGHNTLYWYLQNLGQGPELLIRYENEEAVDDSQLPKDRFSAERLKGVDSTLKIQPAELGDSAVYLCASSLDRGGQSTQETQYFGPGTRLLVL.

V usage is TRBV5-1 and J usage is TRBJ1-3; D is undetermined. This CDR3 has 14 amino acids. Trimming removed 2 bases from V and 0 bases from J, with 6 bases in between. Germline loops: CDR1 SGHRS, CDR2 YFSETQ. For the CDR3, the DNA is TGCGCCAGCAGCTTCGACAACTCTGGAAACACCATATATTTT. This sequence encodes CASSFDNSGNTIYF.

The V call is TRBV6-5, the J call TRBJ1-5; D not certain. V shed 8 bases and J shed 3 bases, with 17 bases lying between them. CDR3 length: 15 amino acids. Germline-derived CDR1 and CDR2 are MNHEY and SVGAGI. CDR3 amino acids: CASGPRQTANQPQHF. The CDR3 region has the DNA TGTGCCAGCGGTCCGAGGCAGACCGCCAATCAGCCCCAGCATTTT.

V gene TRBV29-1 combines with J gene TRBJ1-2, with TRBD1 identical over 9 bases. Germline lookup yields CDR1 SQVTM and CDR2 ANQGSEA. The CDR3 totals 14 residues. J gave up 4 bases and V 7 bases, and 10 bases lay outside the gene matches. CDR3 in amino acids: CSGQFSGQGYGYTF. The CDR3 region has the DNA TGCAGCGGCCAGTTTTCGGGACAGGGCTATGGCTACACCTTC.

V usage is TRBV25-1 and J usage is TRBJ1-3; TRBD1 is a possible D gene (6 bases). Germline V CDR1 and CDR2: MGHDK, SYGVNS. The CDR3 sequence is 14 residues long. The V end was cut by 6 bases, the J end by 5 bases, with 14 bases between. CDR3 sequence reads: CASREGGGRNTIYF. The CDR3, as DNA: TGTGCCAGCAGAGAGGGGGGGGGAAGAAACACCATATATTTT.

The chain is built from TRBV6-5 and TRBJ1-2; unclear D gene. Trimming took off 3 bases at V and 4 bases at J, with 15 bases between the two ends. CDR1 is MNHEY and CDR2 is SVGAGI in the germline V gene. This CDR3 is built from 15 residues. For the CDR3, the DNA is TGTGCCAGCAGTTATACCACAAGCGGTGTCTATGGCTACACCTTC. It encodes CASSYTTSGVYGYTF.

This clone has just one count. This chain links TRBV3-1 (or the pseudogene TRBV3-2) with TRBJ1-2; a weak D match, TRBD1 (5 bases). The CDR3 is made up of 15 amino acids. Germline V gives CDR1 LGHDT, CDR2 YNNKEL (reference sequence). Trimming cost V 6 bases and J 1 base, with 15 bases left between them. CDR3 residues: CASSHGPGVNYGYTF. The DNA for the CDR3 is TGTGCCAGCAGTCATGGGCCGGGGGTTAACTATGGCTACACCTTC.

This clone was found a few times. The chain combines TRBV6-2 or TRBV6-3 with TRBJ1-5; D ambiguous. There are 16 residues in the CDR3. V lost 6 bases, J lost 1 base, and 16 bases lay in between. The germline V gene encodes CDR1 MNHEY and CDR2 SVGEGT. The CDR3 region is CASSSAPQLSNQPQHF. CDR3 DNA: TGTGCCAGCAGCTCGGCTCCACAGCTAAGCAATCAGCCCCAGCATTTT.

The J gene is TRBJ1-1, the V gene TRBV5-1; TRBD1 matches 8 bases. Per the germline V gene, CDR1 is SGHRS and CDR2 is YFSETQ. The CDR3 loop spans 16 amino acids. Trimming cost V 3 bases and J 6 bases; bases outside gene matches: 13. The CDR3 loop is CASSWQYSTGGAEAFF. The CDR3 DNA sequence: TGCGCCAGCAGCTGGCAATACTCCACAGGGGGGGCTGAAGCTTTCTTT.

This chain joins TRBV21-1 and TRBJ1-5; no DNA check was done on the table's D call, TRBD1. TRBV21-1 is shown as a pseudogene. CDR3 length: 12 amino acids. The DNA of the CDR3 is TGTGCGACCGACAGGGGCCGTCAGCCCCAGCATTTT. This codes for CATDRGRQPQHF.

J is TRBJ1-2 and V is TRBV7-9, with D uncertain. The CDR3 extends over 13 amino acids. Per the germline V gene, CDR1 is SEHNR and CDR2 is FQNEAQ (reference sequence). Trimming pared 7 bases from V and 2 bases from J, leaving 11 bases between. The DNA of the CDR3 is TGTGCCAGCAATGGAGAATTCAACTATGGCTACACCTTC. It specifies CASNGEFNYGYTF.

The rearrangement uses TRBV27 and TRBJ2-1; a possible D gene is TRBD2 (7 bases). In germline, CDR1 is MNHEY, CDR2 SMNVEV (reference sequence). Between the trimmed V and J ends, which lost 8 bases and 10 bases, there was a span of 12 bases. The CDR3 runs to 11 residues. Here the CDR3 DNA reads TGTGCCAGCCGATGGGGGGGCGAGCAGTTCTTC. Translated: CASRWGGEQFF.

J is TRBJ2-2 and V is TRBV11-3; possible D gene TRBD2, 6 bases. CDR1 and CDR2 (germline): SGHNT, YENEEA. V lost 5 bases, J lost 7 bases, and 14 bases lay in between. The CDR3 has 14 amino acids. The CDR3 here is CASSGALRGGELFF. The CDR3 bases are TGTGCCAGCAGCGGGGCCTTGCGGGGCGGGGAGCTGTTTTTT.

The genes are TRBV6-5 and TRBJ1-4, with D hard to call. CDR3 length equals 14 residues. With 0 bases removed from V and 7 bases from J, the gap between germline ends came to 9 bases. The germline V gene has CDR1 MNHEY and CDR2 SVGAGI. The CDR3 nucleotides are TGTGCCAGCAGTTACTCGTTTTCGGGTGAAAAACTGTTTTTT. Its protein product is CASSYSFSGEKLFF.

This chain connects TRBV5-6 to TRBJ1-6; D not certain. This CDR3 comprises 14 residues. Germline lookup yields CDR1 SGHDT and CDR2 YYEEEE. The germline V and J ends were trimmed by 3 bases and 5 bases, with 9 bases remaining between them. The CDR3 nucleotides read TGTGCCAGCAGCTCCGGACTGAATAATTCACCCCTCCACTTT. As protein: CASSSGLNNSPLHF.

The chain couples TRBV19 to TRBJ1-5; D not certain. The CDR3 length is 14 residues. V lost 4 bases to trimming and J lost 3 bases, with 10 bases between them. CDR1 is LNHDA, CDR2 SQIVND, per germline (reference sequence). The CDR3 sequence: CASSKPADNQPQHF. Written as DNA, the CDR3 is TGTGCCAGTAGTAAACCCGCGGACAATCAGCCCCAGCATTTT.

The chain joins TRBV19 to TRBJ1-5; 8 positions agree with TRBD1. Germline V lookup: CDR1 LNHDA, CDR2 SQIVND (reference sequence). V trimming: 3 bases; J trimming: 9 bases; junction bases outside the gene matches: 10. CDR3 size: 15 residues. The CDR3 here is CASSIQGALVGPQHF. DNA of the CDR3: TGTGCCAGTAGTATTCAGGGGGCTCTGGTAGGGCCCCAGCATTTT.